Detailed here is one TCR beta chain. Its antigen is as yet unknown. Trimming at V came to 5 bases and at J to 2 bases, leaving 2 bases not matched to a gene. Looked up from germline, CDR1 is MNHNS and CDR2 is SASEGT. The CDR3 is 15 residues long. These data come from a study of graft-versus-host responses after intestinal transplantation. Study as a whole: Each transplant was multivisceral, liver-intestinal, or isolated intestinal. All of the recipients had induction that used anti-thymocyte globulin, then tacrolimus and steroids for approximately 3 years.

Some clones are missing from TCRdb's copy, which holds only in-frame ones; the method was immunoSEQ multiplex PCR. Of about 120,000 clones listed, about 95% are singletons. Overall study results and limits: The study associated peak circulating GvH clone levels with early post-transplant HvG declines. Individuals who had graft-donor T cell macrochimerism had allografts that showed high graft-versus-host to host-versus-graft clonal ratios.

The genes are TRBV6-1 and TRBJ2-2; 10 nucleotides match TRBD2. This sequence originates from a human donor who received an intestinal transplant. The sample in question was unstimulated CD8+ T cells sorted from spleen or lymph node cells, obtained before intestinal transplant. The CDR3, as DNA: TGTGCCAGCAGTCCTAGCGGGAGTAACACCGGGGAGCTGTTTTTT. It specifies CASSPSGSNTGELFF.